What follows are 28 T cell receptor beta chains derived from one specimen sequenced in a study of control samples from healthy donors and cancer patients. Sequencing used immunoSEQ multiplex PCR; TCRdb keeps in-frame clones, though not all of them. The data show more than 140,000 clones, 85% to 95% seen once. The source material was blood. The source of these receptors is a middle-aged man in good health.

V gene TRBV11-3 combines with J gene TRBJ2-2; 10 nucleotides agree with TRBD2. CDR1 and CDR2 (germline): SGHNT, YENEEA. The CDR3 spans 16 residues. The junction had 3 bases not matched to a gene; V was cut back by 0 bases and J by 5 bases. CDR3 region: CASSLDMTSGTGELFF. For the CDR3, the DNA is TGTGCCAGCAGCTTAGATATGACTAGCGGGACCGGGGAGCTGTTTTTT.

The chain joins TRBV27 to TRBJ1-6, with 8 bases that match TRBD1. Germline CDR1 and CDR2: MNHEY and SMNVEV (reference sequence). This CDR3 spans 15 amino acids. J lost 9 bases, V lost 3 bases, and 7 bases had no gene match. The CDR3 nucleotides are TGTGCCAGCAGTTTTACCGGACAGGGAGGTTCACCCCTCCACTTT. Its protein product is CASSFTGQGGSPLHF.

This sequence joins TRBV5-4 and TRBJ2-3; D not resolved. CDR1 is SGHNT, CDR2 YYREEE, per germline (reference sequence). Trimming left V 4 bases short and J 2 bases short, with 2 bases between. The CDR3 contains 11 residues. CDR3 in amino acids: CASSLTDTQYF. The DNA of the CDR3 is TGTGCCAGCAGCCTCACAGATACGCAGTATTTT.

CDR3 in DNA: TGTGCCTGGAAGGTAGCATCAAGAGACAATGAGCAGTTCTTC. The encoded protein is CAWKVASRDNEQFF. This rearrangement joins TRBV30 to TRBJ2-1; D is uncertain. The CDR3 is made up of 14 amino acids. V was shortened by 4 bases and J by 5 bases, with 15 bases between the two germline ends. Germline CDR1 GTSNPN, CDR2 SVGIG (reference sequence).

This chain connects TRBV28 to TRBJ2-1; weak D call: TRBD2 (5 bases). Germline V gene sequence: CDR1 MDHEN, CDR2 SYDVKM. V was pared by 5 bases and J by 6 bases, with 14 bases between. CDR3 size: 14 residues. This CDR3 reads CASSPRRLINEQFF. CDR3 DNA: TGTGCCAGCAGTCCAAGAAGACTAATCAATGAGCAGTTCTTC. Variable domain in full (rest from reference TRBV28 and TRBJ2-1): DVKVTQSSRYLVKRTGEKVFLECVQDMDHENMFWYRQDPGLGLRLIYFSYDVKMKEKGDIPEGYSVSREKKERFSLILESASTNQTSMYLCASSPRRLINEQFFGPGTRLTVL.

The rearrangement links TRBV12-3 or TRBV12-4 to TRBJ2-1, with 11 bases fitting TRBD1. V lost 5 bases to trimming and J lost 9 bases; unmatched junction nucleotides: 3. This CDR3 is built from 13 residues. The CDR3 region is CASSRDRGFEQFF. The DNA of the CDR3 is TGTGCCAGCAGTCGGGACAGGGGGTTTGAGCAGTTCTTC.

The V call is TRBV6-2 or TRBV6-3, the J call TRBJ1-6; 8 bases are shared with TRBD1. The V and J ends lost 0 bases and 10 bases, in that order; junction bases with no gene match: 5. This CDR3 spans 15 amino acids. Germline CDR1 is MNHEY and CDR2 is SVGEGT. As DNA, the CDR3 is TGTGCCAGCAGTTACTCTCCAGGGGGCTTATCACCCCTCCACTTT. Translation gives CASSYSPGGLSPLHF.

The rearrangement joins TRBV28 to TRBJ1-4; TRBD1 is a possible D gene (5 bases). Trimming removed 3 bases from V and 4 bases from J, with 12 bases in between. Germline assignment: CDR1 MDHEN and CDR2 SYDVKM. This CDR3 comprises 15 residues. In nucleotides, the CDR3 is TGTGCCAGCAGTTTGGAACAGGCTTATAATGAAAAACTGTTTTTT. It codes for CASSLEQAYNEKLFF.

The rearrangement uses TRBV5-8 and TRBJ2-3, with 10 bases that match TRBD2. Trimming removed 4 bases from V and 4 bases from J; junction bases left unmatched: 6. CDR3 size: 15 residues. CDR1 and CDR2 from the germline V gene are SGHTS and YDEGEE. The CDR3 spells CASSKGLAGADTQYF. CDR3 bases: TGTGCCAGCAGCAAGGGGCTAGCGGGAGCAGATACGCAGTATTTT.

The V call is TRBV5-4, the J call TRBJ2-7, with D possibly being TRBD2 (6 bases). Germline CDR1 reads SGHNT; CDR2 reads YYREEE (reference sequence). The CDR3 is made up of 16 amino acids. Trimming removed 0 bases at V and 2 bases at J, with 15 bases between. CDR3 amino acids: CASSLGGAGLPYEQYF. The CDR3, as DNA: TGTGCCAGCAGCTTGGGAGGAGCGGGCCTCCCCTACGAGCAGTACTTC.

This rearrangement joins TRBV6-5 to TRBJ2-1; no firm D call. Germline V CDR1 and CDR2: MNHEY, SVGAGI. The CDR3 extends over 13 amino acids. Deletions cut 8 bases from V and 1 base from J, with 9 bases between. CDR3 in DNA: TGTGCCAGCTCGCAAGGGTCCTACAATGAGCAGTTCTTC. Its protein product is CASSQGSYNEQFF.

CDR3 sequence (DNA): TGTGCCAGCAGAACCGGACAAAGCAGTGGCGAAAAACTGTTTTTT. Amino acids: CASRTGQSSGEKLFF. The chain is built from TRBV6-5 and TRBJ1-4; possible D gene TRBD1, 5 bases. Germline loops: CDR1 MNHEY, CDR2 SVGAGI. This CDR3 has 15 amino acids. The ends were cut back, 6 bases at V and 8 bases at J, with 19 bases in the middle.

The gene calls are TRBV29-1 and TRBJ2-1, with 7 positions matching TRBD2. The trim removed 3 bases at V and 2 bases at J, leaving 7 bases unmatched. CDR3 size: 15 residues. CDR1 and CDR2 (germline): SQVTM, ANQGSEA. The CDR3 DNA follows: TGCAGCGTTGACCTCACTAGCGACCCCTACAATGAGCAGTTCTTC. It translates to CSVDLTSDPYNEQFF.

V and J are TRBV24-1 and TRBJ1-2; 7 positions match TRBD1. CDR3 size: 14 residues. CDR1 KGHDR and CDR2 SFDVKD come from the germline V gene. With 2 bases clipped from V and 4 bases from J, the junction kept 3 bases outside the gene matches. DNA of the CDR3: TGTGCCACCAGTGATTGGAACAGGGGCTATGGCTACACCTTC. Translated, it gives CATSDWNRGYGYTF.

The CDR3 bases are TGCGCCAGCAGCCAAGCCTTTGGCATGGTTTCACCCCTCCACTTT. Translation: CASSQAFGMVSPLHF. The chain combines TRBV4-3 with TRBJ1-6, with D uncertain. CDR1 and CDR2 (germline): LGHNA, YSLEER. The CDR3 has 15 amino acids. The germline V and J ends were trimmed by 1 base and 9 bases, with 13 bases remaining between them.

The chain employs TRBV9 and TRBJ2-5; D not resolved. V was shortened by 2 bases and J by 4 bases, with 12 bases between the two germline ends. The germline gives CDR1 SGDLS, CDR2 YYNGEE. The CDR3 length is 14 residues. The CDR3 DNA is TGTGCCAGCAGCGTTGAACCCTCCCCAGAGACCCAGTACTTC. Residues: CASSVEPSPETQYF.

This chain links TRBV7-9 with TRBJ1-1; tentatively, D is TRBD1 (6 bases). The CDR3 runs to 14 residues. The germline V gene has CDR1 SEHNR and CDR2 FQNEAQ (reference sequence). V was clipped by 5 bases and J by 0 bases, with 10 bases between them. CDR3 nucleotides: TGTGCCAGCAGCCAGACAGGACTGAACACTGAAGCTTTCTTT. Protein sequence: CASSQTGLNTEAFF.

The chain employs TRBV3-1 (or the pseudogene TRBV3-2) and TRBJ1-4; unclear D gene. Germline V gene sequence: CDR1 LGHDT, CDR2 YNNKEL (reference sequence). This CDR3 is built from 12 residues. V lost 3 bases and J lost 7, with 6 bases in between. For the CDR3, the DNA is TGTGCCAGCAGCCATTTTCTTGAAAAACTGTTTTTT. It translates to CASSHFLEKLFF.

The chain has TRBV12-5 and TRBJ2-3, with 10 bases lining up with TRBD1. This CDR3 contains 14 residues. V lost 6 bases to trimming and J lost 5 bases; unmatched junction nucleotides: 5. The germline CDR1 and CDR2 sequences are LGHNT and FRNRAP. CDR3 bases: TGTGCTAGTGGCCCTCGGGACAGGGGAGATACGCAGTATTTT. Translation gives CASGPRDRGDTQYF.

The CDR3 protein is CASSQRGGRNYGYTF. In nucleotides, the CDR3 is TGTGCCAGCAGTCAGAGGGGGGGAAGAAACTATGGCTACACCTTC. The genes are TRBV27 and TRBJ1-2; weak D call: TRBD1 (6 bases). The CDR3 contains 15 residues. CDR1 is MNHEY and CDR2 is SMNVEV in the germline V gene (reference sequence). V was shortened by 5 bases and J by 2 bases, with 15 bases between the two germline ends.

V gene TRBV10-2 combines with J gene TRBJ2-7; D is possibly TRBD2 (5 bases). The CDR3 consists of 16 residues. V was pared by 2 bases and J by 4 bases, with 18 bases between. The germline CDR1 and CDR2 sequences are WSHSY and SAAADI. In DNA form, the CDR3 reads TGCGCCAGCAGTGAGGACCGGGGATCTATGTCGTACGAGCAGTACTTC. This sequence encodes CASSEDRGSMSYEQYF.

This chain joins TRBV27 and TRBJ2-7; either TRBD1 or TRBD2 may fit D (5 bases each). The length of the CDR3 is 16 residues. V was pared by 5 bases and J by 3 bases, with 20 bases between. The germline V gene encodes CDR1 MNHEY and CDR2 SMNVEV (reference sequence). The CDR3: CASSTSGFRGYYEQYF. In nucleotides, the CDR3 is TGTGCCAGCAGTACCTCCGGCTTCCGGGGCTACTACGAGCAGTACTTC.

The chain carries TRBV28 and TRBJ1-1; D is perhaps TRBD1 (6 bases). CDR3 size: 15 residues. V was trimmed by 7 bases and J by 5 bases, leaving 20 bases between them. Germline values: CDR1 MDHEN, CDR2 SYDVKM. CDR3 bases: TGTGCCAGCACCCTTGGGGCAGGGGAGAGGACTGAAGCTTTCTTT. It specifies CASTLGAGERTEAFF. Based on the CDR3 plus reference TRBV28 and TRBJ1-1, the full variable domain is DVKVTQSSRYLVKRTGEKVFLECVQDMDHENMFWYRQDPGLGLRLIYFSYDVKMKEKGDIPEGYSVSREKKERFSLILESASTNQTSMYLCASTLGAGERTEAFFGQGTRLTVV.

This clone turned up a few times. The chain carries TRBV7-9 and TRBJ1-1; D remains ambiguous. Germline CDR1 is SEHNR and CDR2 is FQNEAQ (reference sequence). Trimming removed 10 bases from V and 1 base from J, with 10 bases in between. CDR3 length equals 12 residues. CDR3 nucleotides: TGTGCCATCCTACGGGGGAACACTGAAGCTTTCTTT. This encodes CAILRGNTEAFF. Based on the CDR3 plus reference TRBV7-9 and TRBJ1-1, the full variable domain is DTGVSQNPRHKITKRGQNVTFRCDPISEHNRLYWYRQTLGQGPEFLTYFQNEAQLEKSRLLSDRFSAERPKGSFSTLEIQRTEQGDSAMYLCAILRGNTEAFFGQGTRLTVV.

The CDR3 reads CASSWLPQGEGNTEAFF. DNA for the CDR3: TGCGCCAGCAGCTGGCTACCACAGGGGGAAGGGAACACTGAAGCTTTCTTT. The chain employs TRBV5-1 and TRBJ1-1; 8 bases fit TRBD1. CDR1 and CDR2 (germline): SGHRS, YFSETQ. The CDR3 runs 17 residues. V dropped 3 bases and J dropped 1; count of bases not matched to a gene: 11.

The sample holds one count of this clone. The chain uses TRBV6-5 and TRBJ1-1; D gene uncertain. V was shortened by 0 bases and J by 3 bases, with 8 bases between the two germline ends. CDR1 and CDR2 from the germline V gene are MNHEY and SVGAGI. The CDR3 length is 14 residues. The CDR3 DNA reads as TGTGCCAGCAGTTACTCGAGACCCCACACTGAAGCTTTCTTT. It yields the protein CASSYSRPHTEAFF.

Only one count was recorded for this clone. This sequence joins TRBV7-2 and TRBJ1-2, with 8 bases fitting TRBD1. Germline CDR1 and CDR2: SGHTA and FQGNSA. This CDR3 has 15 residues. The ends lost 1 base at V and 6 bases at J; junction bases unmatched: 7. The CDR3: CASSLGRTGSDGYTF. DNA of the CDR3: TGTGCCAGCAGCTTAGGGCGGACAGGGTCGGATGGCTACACCTTC.

The table lists this clone with a few counts. This chain links TRBV6-4 with TRBJ2-1; 7 nucleotides line up with TRBD2. The CDR3 length is 16 residues. CDR1 and CDR2 from the germline V gene are MRHNA and SNTAGT. J was trimmed by 4 bases and V by 0 bases; bases with no gene match: 6. This chain's CDR3 is CASSDSSAGGYNEQFF. In DNA, the CDR3 is TGTGCCAGCAGTGACTCGAGTGCCGGGGGGTACAATGAGCAGTTCTTC.